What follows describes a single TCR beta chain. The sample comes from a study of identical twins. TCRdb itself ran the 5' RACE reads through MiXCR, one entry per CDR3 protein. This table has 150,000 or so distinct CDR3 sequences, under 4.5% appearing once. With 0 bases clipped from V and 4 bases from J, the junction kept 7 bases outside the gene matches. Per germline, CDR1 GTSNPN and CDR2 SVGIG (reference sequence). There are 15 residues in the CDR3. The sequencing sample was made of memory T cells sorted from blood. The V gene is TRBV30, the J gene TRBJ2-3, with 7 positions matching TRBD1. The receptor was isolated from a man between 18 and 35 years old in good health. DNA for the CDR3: TGTGCCTGGAGTGTACAAAACAGGGGTTCAGATACGCAGTATTTT. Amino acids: CAWSVQNRGSDTQYF. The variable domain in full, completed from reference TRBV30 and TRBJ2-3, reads SQTIHQWPATLVQPVGSPLSLECTVEGTSNPNLYWYRQAAGRGLQLLFYSVGIGQISSEVPQNLSASRPQDRQFILSSKKLLLSDSGFYLCAWSVQNRGSDTQYFGPGTRLTVL.